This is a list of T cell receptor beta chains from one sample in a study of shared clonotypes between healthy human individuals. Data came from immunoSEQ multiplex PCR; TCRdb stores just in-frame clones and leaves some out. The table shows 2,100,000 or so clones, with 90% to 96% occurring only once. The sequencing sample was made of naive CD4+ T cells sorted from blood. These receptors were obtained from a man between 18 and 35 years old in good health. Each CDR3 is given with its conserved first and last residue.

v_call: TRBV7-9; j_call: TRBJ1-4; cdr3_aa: CASLEGGPKEKLFF
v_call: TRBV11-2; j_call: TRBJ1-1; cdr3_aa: CASSLERLAGGTEAFF
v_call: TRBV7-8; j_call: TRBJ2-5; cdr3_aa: CASSPRAGQETQYF
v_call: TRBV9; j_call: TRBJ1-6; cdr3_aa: CASSLRGVNSPLHF
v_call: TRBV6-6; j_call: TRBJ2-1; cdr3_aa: CASSYSGGRGNEQFF
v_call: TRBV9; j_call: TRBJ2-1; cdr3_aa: CASSVVDRPYNEQFF
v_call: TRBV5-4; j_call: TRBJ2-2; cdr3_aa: CASSRDRGTGELFF
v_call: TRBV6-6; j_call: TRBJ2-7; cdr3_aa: CASSYSEGTGYEQYF
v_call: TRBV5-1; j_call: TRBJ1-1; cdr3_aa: CASSLAAGEVYAEAFF
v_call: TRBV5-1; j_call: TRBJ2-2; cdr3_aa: CASSLGIGELFF
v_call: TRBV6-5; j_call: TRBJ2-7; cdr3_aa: CASSYIGDKPYEQYF
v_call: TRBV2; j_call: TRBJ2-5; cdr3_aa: CASSVVQETQYF
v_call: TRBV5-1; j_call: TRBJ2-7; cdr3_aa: CASSLGGTSRRYEQYF
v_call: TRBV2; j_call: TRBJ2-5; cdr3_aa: CASSITGGRETQYF
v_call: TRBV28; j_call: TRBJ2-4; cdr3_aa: CASSTGGVAKNIQYF
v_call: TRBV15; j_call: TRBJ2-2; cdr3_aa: CATSRDGTSGRTGELFF
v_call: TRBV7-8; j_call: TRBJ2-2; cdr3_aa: CASSPGGTGELFF
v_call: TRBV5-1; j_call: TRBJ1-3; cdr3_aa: CASSLAFGSGNTIYF
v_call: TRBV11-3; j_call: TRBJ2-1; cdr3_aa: CASSFPGNNEQFF
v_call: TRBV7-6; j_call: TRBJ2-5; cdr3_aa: CASSYAGTSLIQETQYF
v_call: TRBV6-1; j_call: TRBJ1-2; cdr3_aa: CASSEENSEVRGYTF
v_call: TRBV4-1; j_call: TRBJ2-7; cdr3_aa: CASSQEVASGYEQYF
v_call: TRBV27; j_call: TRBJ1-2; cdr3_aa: CASSPSPGQGPGGYTF
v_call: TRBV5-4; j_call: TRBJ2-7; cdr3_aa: CASSLGGANYEQYF
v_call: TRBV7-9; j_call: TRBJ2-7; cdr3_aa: CASSLSYYEQYF
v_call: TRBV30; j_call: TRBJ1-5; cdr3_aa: CAWSGTGDQPQHF
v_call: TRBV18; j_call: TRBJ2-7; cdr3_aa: CASSPGAGGASYEQYF
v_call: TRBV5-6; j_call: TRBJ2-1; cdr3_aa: CASSAPWEGTSSYNEQFF
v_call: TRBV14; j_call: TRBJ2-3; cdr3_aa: CASSYKRGGPWSRATDTQYF
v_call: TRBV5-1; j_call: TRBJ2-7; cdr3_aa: CASSLAGGSAYEQYF
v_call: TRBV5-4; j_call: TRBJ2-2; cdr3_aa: CASSSSAARTPGELFF
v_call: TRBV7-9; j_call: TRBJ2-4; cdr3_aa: CASSQSGTSGNIQYF
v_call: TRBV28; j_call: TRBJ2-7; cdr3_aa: CASSFPGGPLYEQYF
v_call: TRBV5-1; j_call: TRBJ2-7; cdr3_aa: CASSLAGLPGDEQYF
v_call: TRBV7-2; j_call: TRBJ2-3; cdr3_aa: CASSLALAGADTQYF
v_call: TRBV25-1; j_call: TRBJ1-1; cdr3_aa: CASSQPGTGVNTEAFF
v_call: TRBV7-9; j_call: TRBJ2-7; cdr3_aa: CASSLTAGGYSYEQYF
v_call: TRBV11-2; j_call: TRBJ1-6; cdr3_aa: CASSLGRARVGNSPLHF
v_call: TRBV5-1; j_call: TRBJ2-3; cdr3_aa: CASSPGQGGDTQYF
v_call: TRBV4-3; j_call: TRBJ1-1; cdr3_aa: CASSQDLKNTEAFF
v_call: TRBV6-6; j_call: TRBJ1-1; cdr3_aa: CASSYPSLLAEAFF
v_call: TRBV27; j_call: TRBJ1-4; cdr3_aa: CASSPMGGNNEKLFF
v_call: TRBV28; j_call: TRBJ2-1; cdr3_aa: CASSFSPGLAYNEQFF
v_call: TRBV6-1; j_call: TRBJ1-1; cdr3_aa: CASSEAGPGGENTEAFF
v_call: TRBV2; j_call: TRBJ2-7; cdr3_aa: CASSEAHHEQYF
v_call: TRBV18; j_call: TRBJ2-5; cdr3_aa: CASSPGRLETQYF
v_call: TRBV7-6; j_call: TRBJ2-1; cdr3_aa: CASSRGTGGYNEQFF
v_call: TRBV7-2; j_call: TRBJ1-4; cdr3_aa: CASSTSGPLLEKLFF